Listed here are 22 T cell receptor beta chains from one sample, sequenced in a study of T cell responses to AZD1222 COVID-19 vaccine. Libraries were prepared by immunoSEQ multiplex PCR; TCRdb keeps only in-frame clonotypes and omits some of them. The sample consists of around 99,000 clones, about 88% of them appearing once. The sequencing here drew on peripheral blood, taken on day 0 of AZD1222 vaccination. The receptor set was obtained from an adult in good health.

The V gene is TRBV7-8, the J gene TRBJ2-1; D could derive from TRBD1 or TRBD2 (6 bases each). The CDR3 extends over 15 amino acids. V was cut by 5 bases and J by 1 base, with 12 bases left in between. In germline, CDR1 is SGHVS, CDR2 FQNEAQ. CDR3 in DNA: TGTGCCAGCAGCCGATTAGGGGGGTCCTACAATGAGCAGTTCTTC. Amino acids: CASSRLGGSYNEQFF. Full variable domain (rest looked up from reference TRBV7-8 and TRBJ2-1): GAGVSQSPRYKVAKRGQDVALRCDPISGHVSLFWYQQALGQGPEFLTYFQNEAQLDKSGLPSDRFFAERPEGSVSTLKIQRTQQEDSAVYLCASSRLGGSYNEQFFGPGTRLTVL.

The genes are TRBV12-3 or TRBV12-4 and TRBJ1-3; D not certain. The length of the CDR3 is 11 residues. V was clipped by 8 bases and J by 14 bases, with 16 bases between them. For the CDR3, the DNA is TGTGCCAGCGGTCCCGAGTCCCTTGTATATTTT. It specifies CASGPESLVYF.

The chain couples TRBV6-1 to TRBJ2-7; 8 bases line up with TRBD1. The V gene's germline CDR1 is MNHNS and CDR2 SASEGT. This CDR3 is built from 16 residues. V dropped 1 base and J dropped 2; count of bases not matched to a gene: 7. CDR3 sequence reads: CASSEEGTGGPYEQYV. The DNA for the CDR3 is TGTGCCAGCAGTGAAGAGGGGACAGGAGGGCCCTACGAGCAGTACGTC.

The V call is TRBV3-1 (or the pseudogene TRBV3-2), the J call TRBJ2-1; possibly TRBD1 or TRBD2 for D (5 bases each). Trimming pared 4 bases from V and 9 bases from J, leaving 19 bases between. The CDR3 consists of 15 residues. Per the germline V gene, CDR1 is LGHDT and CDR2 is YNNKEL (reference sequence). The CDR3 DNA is TGTGCCAGCAGCCCCCCGGGACCCACTTTCGGTGAGCAGTTCTTC. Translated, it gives CASSPPGPTFGEQFF.

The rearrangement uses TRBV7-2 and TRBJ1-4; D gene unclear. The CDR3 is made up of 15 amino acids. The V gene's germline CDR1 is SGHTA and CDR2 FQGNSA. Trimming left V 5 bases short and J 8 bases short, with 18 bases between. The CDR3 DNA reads TGTGCCAGCAGCCTTTTGGCCGTTTCTTTGGAAAAACTGTTTTTT. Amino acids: CASSLLAVSLEKLFF.

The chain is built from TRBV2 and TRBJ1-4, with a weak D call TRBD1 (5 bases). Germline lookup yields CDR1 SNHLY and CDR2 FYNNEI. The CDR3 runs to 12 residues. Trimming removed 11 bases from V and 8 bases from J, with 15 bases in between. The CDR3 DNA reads TGTGCCGCCGGGGGGTTAGGGGAAAAACTGTTTTTT. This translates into CAAGGLGEKLFF.

For the CDR3, the DNA is TGTGCCAGCAGCTTGCCGGGGACAGGGGGCCCAGATACGCAGTATTTT. This codes for CASSLPGTGGPDTQYF. V and J are TRBV5-4 and TRBJ2-3, with 12 positions matching TRBD1. V shed 1 base, J shed 4 bases, and the junction held 4 bases outside the gene matches. Germline V CDR1 and CDR2: SGHNT, YYREEE (reference sequence). The CDR3 totals 16 residues. Based on the CDR3 plus reference TRBV5-4 and TRBJ2-3, the full variable domain is ETGVTQSPTHLIKTRGQQVTLRCSSQSGHNTVSWYQQALGQGPQFIFQYYREEENGRGNFPPRFSGLQFPNYSSELNVNALELDDSALYLCASSLPGTGGPDTQYFGPGTRLTVL.

CDR3 bases: TGTGCCAGCAGCCCAGAGACAGGGTTGGACACCGGGGAGCTGTTTTTT. Its protein is CASSPETGLDTGELFF. The genes are TRBV3-1 (or the pseudogene TRBV3-2) and TRBJ2-2, with 7 bases matching TRBD1. The CDR3 is 16 amino acids. Unmatched junction bases numbered 8, after V lost 4 bases and J lost 3 bases. CDR1 and CDR2 from the germline V gene are LGHDT and YNNKEL (reference sequence).

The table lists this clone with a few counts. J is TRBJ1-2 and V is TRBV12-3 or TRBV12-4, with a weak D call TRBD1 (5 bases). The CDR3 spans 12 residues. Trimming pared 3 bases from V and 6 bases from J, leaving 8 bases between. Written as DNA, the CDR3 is TGTGCCAGCAGTTTTCCAGGGAATGGCTACACCTTC. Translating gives CASSFPGNGYTF.

CDR3 region: CASSGGLGPGETQYF. CDR3 sequence (DNA): TGTGCCAGCAGCGGGGGACTAGGTCCTGGGGAGACCCAGTACTTC. The chain links TRBV2 to TRBJ2-5, with 8 bases lining up with TRBD2. The CDR3 contains 15 residues. Germline assignment: CDR1 SNHLY and CDR2 FYNNEI. Trimming cost V 6 bases and J 5 bases; bases outside gene matches: 11.

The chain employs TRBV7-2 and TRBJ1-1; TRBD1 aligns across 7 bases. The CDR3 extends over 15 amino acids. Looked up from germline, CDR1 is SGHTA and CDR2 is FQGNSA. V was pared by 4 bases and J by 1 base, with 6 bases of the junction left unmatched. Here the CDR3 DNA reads TGTGCCAGCAGCTCCCCCGACAGGGAGAACACTGAAGCTTTCTTT. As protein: CASSSPDRENTEAFF. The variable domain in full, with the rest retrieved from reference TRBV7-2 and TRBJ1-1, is GAGVSQSPSNKVTEKGKDVELRCDPISGHTALYWYRQSLGQGLEFLIYFQGNSAPDKSGLPSDRFSAERTGGSVSTLTIQRTQQEDSAVYLCASSSPDRENTEAFFGQGTRLTVV.

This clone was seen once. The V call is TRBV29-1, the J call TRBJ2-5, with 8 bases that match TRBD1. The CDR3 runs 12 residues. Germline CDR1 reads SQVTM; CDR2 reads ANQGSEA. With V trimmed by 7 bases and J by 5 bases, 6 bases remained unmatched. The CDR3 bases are TGCAGCGCCAAAACAGGGGGGGAGACCCAGTACTTC. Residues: CSAKTGGETQYF.

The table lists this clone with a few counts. The CDR3 region is CASSHGVVGEQYF. The DNA of the CDR3 is TGTGCCAGCAGCCACGGGGTGGTTGGCGAGCAGTACTTC. The chain uses TRBV6-2 or TRBV6-3 and TRBJ2-7; a possible D gene is TRBD2 (5 bases). Germline CDR1 and CDR2: MNHEY and SVGEGT. The CDR3 covers 13 residues. Trimming pared 6 bases from V and 6 bases from J, leaving 15 bases between.

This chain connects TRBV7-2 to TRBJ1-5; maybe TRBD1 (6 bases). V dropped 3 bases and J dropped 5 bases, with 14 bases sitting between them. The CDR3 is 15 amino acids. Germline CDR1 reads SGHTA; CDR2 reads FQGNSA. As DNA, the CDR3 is TGTGCCAGCAGCTTTCGGGAGGGGGGGTATCAGCCCCAGCATTTT. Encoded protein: CASSFREGGYQPQHF.

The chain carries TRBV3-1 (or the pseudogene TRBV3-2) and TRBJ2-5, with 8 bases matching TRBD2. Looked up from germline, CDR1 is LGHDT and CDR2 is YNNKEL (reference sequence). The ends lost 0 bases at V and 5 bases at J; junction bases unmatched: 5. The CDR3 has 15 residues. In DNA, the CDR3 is TGTGCCAGCAGCCAAGATCCTGGCGGGAGGGAGACCCAGTACTTC. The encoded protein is CASSQDPGGRETQYF.

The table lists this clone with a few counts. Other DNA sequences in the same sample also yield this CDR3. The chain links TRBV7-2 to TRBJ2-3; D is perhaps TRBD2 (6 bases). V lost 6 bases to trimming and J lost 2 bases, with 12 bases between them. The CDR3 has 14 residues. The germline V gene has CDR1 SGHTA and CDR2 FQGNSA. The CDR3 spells CASRPGGYTDTQYF. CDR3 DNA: TGTGCCAGCAGACCTGGGGGGTACACAGATACGCAGTATTTT. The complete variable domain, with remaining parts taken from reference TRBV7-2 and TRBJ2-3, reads GAGVSQSPSNKVTEKGKDVELRCDPISGHTALYWYRQSLGQGLEFLIYFQGNSAPDKSGLPSDRFSAERTGGSVSTLTIQRTQQEDSAVYLCASRPGGYTDTQYFGPGTRLTVL.

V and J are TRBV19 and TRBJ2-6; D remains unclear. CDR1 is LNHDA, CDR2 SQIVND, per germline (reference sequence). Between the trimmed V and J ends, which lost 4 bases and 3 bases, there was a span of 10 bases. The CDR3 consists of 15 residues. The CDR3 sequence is CASSTLPDGANVLTF. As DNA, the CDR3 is TGTGCCAGTAGTACCCTGCCGGATGGGGCCAACGTCCTGACTTTC. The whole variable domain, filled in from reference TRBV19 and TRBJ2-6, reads DGGITQSPKYLFRKEGQNVTLSCEQNLNHDAMYWYRQDPGQGLRLIYYSQIVNDFQKGDIAEGYSVSREKKESFPLTVTSAQKNPTAFYLCASSTLPDGANVLTFGAGSRLTVL.

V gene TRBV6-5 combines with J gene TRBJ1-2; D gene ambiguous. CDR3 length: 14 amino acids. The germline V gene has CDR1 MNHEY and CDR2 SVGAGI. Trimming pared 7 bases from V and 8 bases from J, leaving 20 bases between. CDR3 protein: CASMRRQTSGGYTF. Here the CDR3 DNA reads TGTGCCAGCATGAGGCGGCAAACCTCCGGGGGCTACACCTTC.

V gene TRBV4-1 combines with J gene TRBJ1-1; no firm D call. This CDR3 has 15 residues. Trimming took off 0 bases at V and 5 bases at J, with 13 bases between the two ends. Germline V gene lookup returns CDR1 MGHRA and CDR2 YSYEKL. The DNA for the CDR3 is TGCGCCAGCAGCCAAGATACGCCGGGAAGGACTGAAGCTTTCTTT. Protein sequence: CASSQDTPGRTEAFF.

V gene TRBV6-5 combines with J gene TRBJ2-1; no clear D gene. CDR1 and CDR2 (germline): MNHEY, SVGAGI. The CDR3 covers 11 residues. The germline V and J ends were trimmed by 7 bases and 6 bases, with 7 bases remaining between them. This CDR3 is CASKYPNEQFF. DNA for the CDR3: TGTGCCAGCAAGTATCCCAATGAGCAGTTCTTC.

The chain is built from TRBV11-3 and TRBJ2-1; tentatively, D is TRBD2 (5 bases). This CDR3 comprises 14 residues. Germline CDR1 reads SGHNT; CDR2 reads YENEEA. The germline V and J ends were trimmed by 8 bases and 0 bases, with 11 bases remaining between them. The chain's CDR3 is CASRSGSSYNEQFF. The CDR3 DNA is TGTGCCAGCCGCAGCGGATCCTCCTACAATGAGCAGTTCTTC.

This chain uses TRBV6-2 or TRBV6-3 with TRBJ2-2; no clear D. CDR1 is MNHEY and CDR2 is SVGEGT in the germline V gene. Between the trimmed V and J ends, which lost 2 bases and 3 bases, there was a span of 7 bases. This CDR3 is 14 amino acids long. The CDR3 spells CASSYVGHTGELFF. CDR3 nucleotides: TGTGCCAGCAGTTACGTGGGTCACACCGGGGAGCTGTTTTTT.